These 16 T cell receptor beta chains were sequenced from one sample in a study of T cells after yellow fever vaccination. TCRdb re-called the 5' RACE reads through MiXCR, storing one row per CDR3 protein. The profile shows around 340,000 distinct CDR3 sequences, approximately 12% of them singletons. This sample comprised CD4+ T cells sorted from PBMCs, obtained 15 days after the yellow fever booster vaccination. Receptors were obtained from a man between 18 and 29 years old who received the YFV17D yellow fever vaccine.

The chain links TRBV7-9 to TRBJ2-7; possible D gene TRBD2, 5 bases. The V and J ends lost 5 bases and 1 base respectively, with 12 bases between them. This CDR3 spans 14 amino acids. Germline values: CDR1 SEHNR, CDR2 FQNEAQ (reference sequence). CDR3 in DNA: TGTGCCAGCAGCATACTCGGGGTATCCTACGAGCAGTACTTC. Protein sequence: CASSILGVSYEQYF.

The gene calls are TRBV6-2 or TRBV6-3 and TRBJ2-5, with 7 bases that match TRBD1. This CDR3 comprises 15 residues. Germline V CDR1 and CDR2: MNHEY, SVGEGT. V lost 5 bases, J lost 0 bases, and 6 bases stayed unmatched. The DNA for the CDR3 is TGTGCCAGCAGTCTACTACAGGGGTACCAAGAGACCCAGTACTTC. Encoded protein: CASSLLQGYQETQYF.

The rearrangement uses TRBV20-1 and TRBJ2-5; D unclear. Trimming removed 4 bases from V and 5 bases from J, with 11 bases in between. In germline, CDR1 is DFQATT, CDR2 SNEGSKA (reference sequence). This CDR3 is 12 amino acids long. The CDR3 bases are TGCAGTGCTAACACCGATCTGGAGACCCAGTACTTC. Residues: CSANTDLETQYF.

DNA for the CDR3: TGTGCCTGGAGAAGGATAGGCGGGGCCGCCGCTCGGGGCGAGCAGTACTTC. Amino acids: CAWRRIGGAAARGEQYF. The chain carries TRBV30 and TRBJ2-7; D is possibly TRBD2 (6 bases). Deletions cut 3 bases from V and 6 bases from J, with 27 bases between. The germline V gene has CDR1 GTSNPN and CDR2 SVGIG (reference sequence). This CDR3 has 17 amino acids.

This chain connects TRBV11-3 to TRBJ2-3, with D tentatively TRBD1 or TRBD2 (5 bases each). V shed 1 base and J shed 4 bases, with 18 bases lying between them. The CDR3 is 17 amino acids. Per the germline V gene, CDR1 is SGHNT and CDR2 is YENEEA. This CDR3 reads CASSLATGTSKADTQYF. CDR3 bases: TGTGCCAGCAGCTTAGCCACCGGGACCTCAAAGGCAGATACGCAGTATTTT.

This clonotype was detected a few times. The CDR3 sequence is CASSPGHGRGLGYEQYF. DNA of the CDR3: TGTGCCAGCAGCCCGGGACACGGGAGGGGGTTAGGCTACGAGCAGTACTTC. The chain combines TRBV12-3 or TRBV12-4 with TRBJ2-7, with TRBD2 matching over 8 bases. V dropped 6 bases and J dropped 3; count of bases not matched to a gene: 16. CDR3 size: 17 residues.

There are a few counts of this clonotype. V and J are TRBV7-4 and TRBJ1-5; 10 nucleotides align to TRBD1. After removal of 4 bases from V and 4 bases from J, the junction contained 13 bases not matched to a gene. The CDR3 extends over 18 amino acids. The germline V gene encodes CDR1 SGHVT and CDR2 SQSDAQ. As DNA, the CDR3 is TGTGCCAGCAGCTGCATTAGACAGGGGGCGCGCCCTAATCAGCCCCAGCATTTT. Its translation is CASSCIRQGARPNQPQHF.

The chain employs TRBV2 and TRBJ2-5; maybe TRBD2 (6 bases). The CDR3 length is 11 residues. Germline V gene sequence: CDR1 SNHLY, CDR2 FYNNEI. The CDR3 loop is CAPGDQETQYF. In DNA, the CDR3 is TGTGCTCCGGGAGACCAAGAGACCCAGTACTTC.

CDR3 DNA sequence: TGCAGTCCCGGACAGAGCCAAGAGACCCAGTACTTC. This gives the protein CSPGQSQETQYF. This sequence joins TRBV20-1 and TRBJ2-5, with TRBD1 as a possible D gene (6 bases). Per germline, CDR1 DFQATT and CDR2 SNEGSKA (reference sequence). The CDR3 contains 12 residues. With 8 bases removed from V and 1 base from J, the gap between germline ends came to 11 bases.

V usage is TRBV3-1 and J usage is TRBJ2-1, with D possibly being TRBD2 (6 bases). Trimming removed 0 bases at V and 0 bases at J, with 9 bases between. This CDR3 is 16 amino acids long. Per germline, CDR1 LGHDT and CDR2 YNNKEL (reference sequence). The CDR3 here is CASSQEGGSSYNEQFF. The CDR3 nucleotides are TGTGCCAGCAGCCAAGAGGGGGGAAGCTCCTACAATGAGCAGTTCTTC.

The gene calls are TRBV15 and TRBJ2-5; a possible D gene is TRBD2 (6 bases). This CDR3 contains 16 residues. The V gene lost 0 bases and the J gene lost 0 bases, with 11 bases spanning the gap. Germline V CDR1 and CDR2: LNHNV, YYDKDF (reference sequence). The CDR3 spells CATSRDRAGYQETQYF. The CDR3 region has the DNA TGTGCCACCAGCAGAGATCGGGCGGGGTACCAAGAGACCCAGTACTTC.

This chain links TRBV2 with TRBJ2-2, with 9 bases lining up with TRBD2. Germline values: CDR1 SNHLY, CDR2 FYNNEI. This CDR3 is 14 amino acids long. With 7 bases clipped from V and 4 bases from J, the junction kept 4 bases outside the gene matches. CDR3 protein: CASTSGVTTGELFF. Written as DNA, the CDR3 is TGTGCCAGCACTAGCGGGGTTACCACCGGGGAGCTGTTTTTT. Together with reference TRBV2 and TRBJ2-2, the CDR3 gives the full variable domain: EPEVTQTPSHQVTQMGQEVILRCVPISNHLYFYWYRQILGQKVEFLVSFYNNEISEKSEIFDDQFSVERPDGSNFTLKIRSTKLEDSAMYFCASTSGVTTGELFFGEGSRLTVL.

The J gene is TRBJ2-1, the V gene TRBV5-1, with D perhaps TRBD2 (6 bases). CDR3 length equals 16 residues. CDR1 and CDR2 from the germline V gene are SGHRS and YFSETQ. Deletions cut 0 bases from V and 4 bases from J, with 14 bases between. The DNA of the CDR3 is TGCGCCAGCAGCTTGGCCGAAACTAGCCCGTACAATGAGCAGTTCTTC. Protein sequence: CASSLAETSPYNEQFF.

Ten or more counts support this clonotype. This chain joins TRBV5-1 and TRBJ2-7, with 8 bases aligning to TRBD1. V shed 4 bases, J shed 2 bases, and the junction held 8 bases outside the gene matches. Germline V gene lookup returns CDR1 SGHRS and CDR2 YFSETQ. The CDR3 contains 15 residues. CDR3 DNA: TGCGCCAGCAGCCTGAGCGGACAGGGCACCTACGAGCAGTACTTC. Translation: CASSLSGQGTYEQYF.

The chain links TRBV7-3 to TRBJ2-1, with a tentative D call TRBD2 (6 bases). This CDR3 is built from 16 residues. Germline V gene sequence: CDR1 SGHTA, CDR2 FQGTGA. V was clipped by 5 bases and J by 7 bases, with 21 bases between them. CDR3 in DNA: TGTGCCAGCAGCCCAGGCACGGGGGTTGGGGTGAATGAGCAGTTCTTC. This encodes CASSPGTGVGVNEQFF. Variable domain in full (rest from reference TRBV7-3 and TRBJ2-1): GAGVSQTPSNKVTEKGKYVELRCDPISGHTALYWYRQSLGQGPEFLIYFQGTGAADDSGLPNDRFFAVRPEGSVSTLKIQRTERGDSAVYLCASSPGTGVGVNEQFFGPGTRLTVL.

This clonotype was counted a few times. The CDR3 region is CASSRDDRYEQYV. The CDR3 region has the DNA TGTGCCAGCAGCCGAGACGACAGGTACGAGCAGTACGTC. The J gene is TRBJ2-7, the V gene TRBV5-8, with D possibly TRBD1 on 6 matching bases. The CDR3 spans 13 residues. Trimming removed 4 bases from V and 4 bases from J, with 12 bases in between. Germline V gene data show CDR1 as SGHTS and CDR2 as YDEGEE.